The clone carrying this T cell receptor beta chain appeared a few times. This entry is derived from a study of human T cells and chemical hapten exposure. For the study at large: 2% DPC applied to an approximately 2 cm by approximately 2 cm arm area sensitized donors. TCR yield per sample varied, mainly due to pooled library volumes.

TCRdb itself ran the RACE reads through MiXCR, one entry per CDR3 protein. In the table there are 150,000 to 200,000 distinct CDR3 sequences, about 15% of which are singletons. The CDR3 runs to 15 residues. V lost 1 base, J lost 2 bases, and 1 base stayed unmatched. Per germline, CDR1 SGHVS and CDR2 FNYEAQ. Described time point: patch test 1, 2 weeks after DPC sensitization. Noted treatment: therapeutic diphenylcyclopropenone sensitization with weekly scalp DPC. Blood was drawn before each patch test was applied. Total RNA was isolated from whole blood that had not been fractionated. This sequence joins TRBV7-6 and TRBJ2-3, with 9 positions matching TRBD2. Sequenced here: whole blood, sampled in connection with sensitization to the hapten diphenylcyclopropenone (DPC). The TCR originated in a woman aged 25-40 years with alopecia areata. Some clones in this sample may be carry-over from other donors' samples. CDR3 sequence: CASSLGGGDTDTQYF. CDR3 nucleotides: TGTGCCAGCAGCTTAGGCGGGGGGGACACAGATACGCAGTATTTT.